These T cell receptor beta chains were read from a single sample in a study of blood T cell repertoires in COVID-19. Sequencing was performed with immunoSEQ multiplex PCR; in TCRdb, only in-frame clones are kept and a portion is missing. This sample has around 100,000 clones, with about 88% found just once. Sequenced input: peripheral blood. These receptors were obtained from a man aged 25 to 40 in a cohort sampled during active COVID-19. CDR3s leave out the opening cysteine and the closing phenylalanine or tryptophan.

V,J,CDR3
TRBV5-4,TRBJ2-3,ASSLDGGADTQY
TRBV7-2,TRBJ1-5,ASSSRQENQPQH
TRBV6-2/TRBV6-3,TRBJ2-7,ASSRLQGYEQY
TRBV6-6,TRBJ2-5,ASSAGLAGETQY
TRBV4-1,TRBJ2-1,ASSQLVRNEQF
TRBV5-1,TRBJ2-7,ASSRDSAGFYEQY
TRBV5-1,TRBJ2-4,ASSLAPTSPKNIQY
TRBV19,TRBJ1-6,ASSIDRDRVSPLH
TRBV29-1,TRBJ1-2,SVARGGYGYT
TRBV5-4,TRBJ1-6,ASSFEVLNSPLH
TRBV14,TRBJ2-7,ASSRDSYEQY
TRBV20-1,TRBJ2-5,SASVAETQY
TRBV2,TRBJ1-1,ASRLGQNTEAF
TRBV14,TRBJ1-1,ASSQASTEAF
TRBV9,TRBJ1-5,ASSERGRRNQPQH
TRBV18,TRBJ2-1,ASSPPGQAHYNEQF
TRBV7-9,TRBJ2-3,ASSLRSRGTDTQY
TRBV11-2,TRBJ2-7,ASSFHGQGTSWPYEQY
TRBV30,TRBJ2-3,ACTTGGGGDTQY
TRBV29-1,TRBJ2-7,SVTNRFYEQY
TRBV7-9,TRBJ1-2,ASTPAGFNRVGYT
TRBV5-1,TRBJ2-3,ASSLGLASTDTQY
TRBV19,TRBJ2-5,ASGPSGETQY
TRBV27,TRBJ2-6,ASRGIRGPSSGANVLT
TRBV21-1,TRBJ1-2,ASSKVRGQGYYGYT
TRBV3-1/TRBV3-2,TRBJ2-5,ASSSPSPSGPQY
TRBV6-6,TRBJ2-5,ASSYPGLVQETQY
TRBV28,TRBJ2-1,ASSLLGGGARNEQF
TRBV25-1,TRBJ1-3,ASIQPGGNTIY
TRBV10-2,TRBJ2-5,ASGQLQETQY
TRBV6-5,TRBJ1-1,ASSPRDRGSAEAF
TRBV7-9,TRBJ1-6,ASSPPGQANSPLH
TRBV10-3,TRBJ1-1,AISESGTGYDTEAF
TRBV6-5,TRBJ1-2,ASSYGRHGYGYT
TRBV20-1,TRBJ1-2,SASPPNGDGYT
TRBV5-1,TRBJ2-7,ASSFGTGGGEQY
TRBV3-1/TRBV3-2,TRBJ1-2,ASSQAWGGPHYGYT
TRBV5-5,TRBJ1-2,ASSLVPGNYGYT
TRBV7-2,TRBJ1-2,ASSQNGGEGYT
TRBV19,TRBJ1-2,ASSMTGQGNYGYT
TRBV7-2,TRBJ1-1,ASRPTGPEAF
TRBV28,TRBJ1-1,ASSLIRTGGTEAF
TRBV28,TRBJ1-1,ASSLEASKAF
TRBV6-5,TRBJ1-4,ASRKDRGREKLF
TRBV2,TRBJ2-3,ASSELDPSTDTQY
TRBV4-3,TRBJ1-1,ASSQDRDTGSSRAF
TRBV3-1/TRBV3-2,TRBJ1-1,ASSQYMTVRVTEAF
TRBV5-6,TRBJ2-3,ASSGDRADTQY
TRBV27,TRBJ1-2,ASSPPGWYGYT
TRBV27,TRBJ1-2,ASSPRGLEGYT
TRBV30,TRBJ1-4,AWSGGRDEKLF
TRBV28,TRBJ2-2,ASSAEDRIGGELF
TRBV19,TRBJ1-5,ASEDRGGRQPQH